The source of this TCR beta chain is a study of T cells in Graves' hyperthyroidism and ophthalmopathy. Study outcomes and limitations: Among thyroid clonotypes expanded above 0.001, most also appeared in blood.

This clonotype was seen repeatedly, ten times or more. Its antigen is currently unknown. Germline-derived CDR1 and CDR2 are LGHDT and YNNKEL (reference sequence). This CDR3 comprises 17 residues. Losses at the gene ends were 3 bases for V and 4 bases for J; bases not matched to a gene: 11. Authors of the study amplified TCR beta CDR3 regions from RNA transcripts. An initial round of RT-PCR targeting the TCR CDR3 relied on the HTBI primer set. TCRdb itself ran the multiplex PCR reads through MiXCR, one entry per CDR3 protein. The table has approximately 620,000 distinct CDR3 sequences, around 13% seen once; the top ten hold more than 4.5%.

The V gene is TRBV3-1, the J gene TRBJ2-5; 10 positions match TRBD2. What was sequenced was blood. This clonotype originated in a woman aged 25 to 39 with Graves' hyperthyroidism that later progressed to Graves' ophthalmopathy. CDR3 loop: CASSQVAGGRRGETQYF. The CDR3 bases are TGTGCCAGCAGCCAGGTAGCGGGAGGACGCCGTGGAGAGACCCAGTACTTC.